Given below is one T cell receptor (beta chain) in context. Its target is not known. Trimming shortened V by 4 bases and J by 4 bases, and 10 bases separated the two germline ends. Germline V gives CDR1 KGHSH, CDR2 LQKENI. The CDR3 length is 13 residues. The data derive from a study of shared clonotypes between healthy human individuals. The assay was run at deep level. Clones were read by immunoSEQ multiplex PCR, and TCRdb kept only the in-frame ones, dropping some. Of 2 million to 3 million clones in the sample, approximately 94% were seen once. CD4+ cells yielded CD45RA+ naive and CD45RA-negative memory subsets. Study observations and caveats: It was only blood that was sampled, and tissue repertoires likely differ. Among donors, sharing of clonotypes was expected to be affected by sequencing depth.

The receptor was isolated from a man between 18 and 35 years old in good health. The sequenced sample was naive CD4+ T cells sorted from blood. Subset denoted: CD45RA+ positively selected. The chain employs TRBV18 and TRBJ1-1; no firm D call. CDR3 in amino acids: CASSRSMGTEAFF. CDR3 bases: TGTGCCAGCTCACGATCCATGGGCACTGAAGCTTTCTTT.